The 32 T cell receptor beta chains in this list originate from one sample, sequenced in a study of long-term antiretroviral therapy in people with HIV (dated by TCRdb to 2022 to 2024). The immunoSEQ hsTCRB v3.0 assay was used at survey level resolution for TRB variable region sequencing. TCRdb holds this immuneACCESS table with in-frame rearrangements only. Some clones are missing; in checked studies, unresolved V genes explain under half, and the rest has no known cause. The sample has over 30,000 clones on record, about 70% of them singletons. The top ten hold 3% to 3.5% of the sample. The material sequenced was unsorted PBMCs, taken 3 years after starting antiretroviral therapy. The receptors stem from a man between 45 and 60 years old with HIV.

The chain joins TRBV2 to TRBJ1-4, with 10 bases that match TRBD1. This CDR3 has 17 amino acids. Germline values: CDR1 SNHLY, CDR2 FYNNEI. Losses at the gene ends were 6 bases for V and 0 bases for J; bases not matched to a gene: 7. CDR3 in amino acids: CASRPGQGPTTNEKLFF. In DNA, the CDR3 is TGTGCCAGCAGACCGGGACAGGGGCCTACAACTAATGAAAAACTGTTTTTT.

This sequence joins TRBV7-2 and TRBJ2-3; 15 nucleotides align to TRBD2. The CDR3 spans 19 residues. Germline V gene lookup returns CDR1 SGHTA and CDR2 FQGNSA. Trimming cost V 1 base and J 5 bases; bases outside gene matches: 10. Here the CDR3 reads CASSLGPGLAGGPEDTQYF. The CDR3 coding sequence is TGTGCCAGCAGCTTAGGGCCCGGACTAGCGGGAGGGCCTGAAGATACGCAGTATTTT.

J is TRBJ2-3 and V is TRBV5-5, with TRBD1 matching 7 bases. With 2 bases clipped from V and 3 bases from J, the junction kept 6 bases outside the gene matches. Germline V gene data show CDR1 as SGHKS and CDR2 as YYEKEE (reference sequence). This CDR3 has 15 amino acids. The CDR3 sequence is CASSFRRQGTDTQYF. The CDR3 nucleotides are TGTGCCAGCAGCTTCCGGAGACAGGGAACAGATACGCAGTATTTT.

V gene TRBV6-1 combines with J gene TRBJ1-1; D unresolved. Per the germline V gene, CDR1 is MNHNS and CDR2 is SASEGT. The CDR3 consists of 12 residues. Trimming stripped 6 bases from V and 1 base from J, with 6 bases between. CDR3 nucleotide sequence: TGTGCCAGCAGAACCACGAACACTGAAGCTTTCTTT. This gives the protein CASRTTNTEAFF.

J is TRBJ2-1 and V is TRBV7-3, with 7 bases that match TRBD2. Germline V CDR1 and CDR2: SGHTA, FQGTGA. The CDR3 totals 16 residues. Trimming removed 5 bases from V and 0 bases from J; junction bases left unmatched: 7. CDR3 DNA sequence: TGTGCCAGCAGCGTCGCGACTAGCAGCTCCTACAATGAGCAGTTCTTC. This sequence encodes CASSVATSSSYNEQFF.

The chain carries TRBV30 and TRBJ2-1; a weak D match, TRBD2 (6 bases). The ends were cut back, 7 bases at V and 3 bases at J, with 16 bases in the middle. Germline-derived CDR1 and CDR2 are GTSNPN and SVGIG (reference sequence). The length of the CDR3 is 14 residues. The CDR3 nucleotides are TGTGCCTCCCATCGGGGACTCTTCTACAATGAGCAGTTCTTC. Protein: CASHRGLFYNEQFF.

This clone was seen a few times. CDR3 amino acids: CSGRSGNEQFF. The CDR3 DNA reads as TGCAGCGGCCGGAGTGGCAATGAGCAGTTCTTC. This chain connects TRBV20-1 to TRBJ2-1; D unresolved. The germline V gene has CDR1 DFQATT and CDR2 SNEGSKA (reference sequence). The CDR3 sequence is 11 residues long.

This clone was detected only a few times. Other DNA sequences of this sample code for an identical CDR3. In nucleotides, the CDR3 is TGTGCCAGCGGAGACTACGAGCAGTACTTC. Its translation: CASGDYEQYF. The V gene is TRBV2, the J gene TRBJ2-7, with unresolved D. Germline CDR1 reads SNHLY; CDR2 reads FYNNEI. Trimming removed 8 bases at V and 3 bases at J, with 5 bases between. The CDR3 is 10 residues long.

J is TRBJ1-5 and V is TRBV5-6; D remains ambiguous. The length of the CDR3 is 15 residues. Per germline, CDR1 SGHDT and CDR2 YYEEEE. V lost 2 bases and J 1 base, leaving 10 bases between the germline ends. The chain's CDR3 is CASSFWGLSNQPQHF. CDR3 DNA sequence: TGTGCCAGCAGCTTTTGGGGTTTGAGCAATCAGCCCCAGCATTTT.

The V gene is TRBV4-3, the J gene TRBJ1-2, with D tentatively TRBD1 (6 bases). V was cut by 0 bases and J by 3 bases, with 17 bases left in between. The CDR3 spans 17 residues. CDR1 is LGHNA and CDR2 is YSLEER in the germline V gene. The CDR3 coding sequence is TGCGCCAGCAGCCAAGAATATCGGGGCGCAGGGGACTATGGCTACACCTTC. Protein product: CASSQEYRGAGDYGYTF.

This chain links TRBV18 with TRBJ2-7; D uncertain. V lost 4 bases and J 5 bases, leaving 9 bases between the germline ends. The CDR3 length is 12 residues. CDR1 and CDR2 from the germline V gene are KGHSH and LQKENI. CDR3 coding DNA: TGTGCCAGCTCACTATCAAGTAACGAGCAGTACTTC. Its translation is CASSLSSNEQYF.

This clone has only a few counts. CDR3 in amino acids: CASSLASAAQPQHF. Here the CDR3 DNA reads TGTGCCAGCAGCTTAGCGTCGGCGGCTCAGCCCCAGCATTTT. The chain joins TRBV7-9 to TRBJ1-5; D is unclear. Germline V CDR1 and CDR2: SEHNR, FQNEAQ (reference sequence). The length of the CDR3 is 14 residues. V lost 0 bases and J lost 6, with 9 bases in between.

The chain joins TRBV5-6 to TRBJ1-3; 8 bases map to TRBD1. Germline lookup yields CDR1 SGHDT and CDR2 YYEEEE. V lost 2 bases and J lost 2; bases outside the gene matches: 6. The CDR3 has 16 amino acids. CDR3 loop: CASSFVLQGAGNTIYF. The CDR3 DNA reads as TGTGCCAGCAGCTTTGTTTTACAGGGGGCTGGAAACACCATATATTTT.

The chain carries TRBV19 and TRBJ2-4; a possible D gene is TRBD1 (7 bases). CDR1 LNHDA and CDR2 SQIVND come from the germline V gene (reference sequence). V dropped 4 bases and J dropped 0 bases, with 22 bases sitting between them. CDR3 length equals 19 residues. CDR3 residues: CASSRGWRDSTSAKNIQYF. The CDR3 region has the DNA TGTGCCAGTAGTAGGGGTTGGCGGGACAGTACTTCAGCCAAAAACATTCAGTACTTC. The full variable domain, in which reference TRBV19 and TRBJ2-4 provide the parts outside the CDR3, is DGGITQSPKYLFRKEGQNVTLSCEQNLNHDAMYWYRQDPGQGLRLIYYSQIVNDFQKGDIAEGYSVSREKKESFPLTVTSAQKNPTAFYLCASSRGWRDSTSAKNIQYFGAGTRLSVL.

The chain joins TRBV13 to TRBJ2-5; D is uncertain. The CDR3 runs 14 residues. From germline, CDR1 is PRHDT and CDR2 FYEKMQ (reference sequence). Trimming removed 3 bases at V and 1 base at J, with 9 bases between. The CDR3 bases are TGTGCCAGCAGCTTCGTCGTTTTCCAAGAGACCCAGTACTTC. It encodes CASSFVVFQETQYF.

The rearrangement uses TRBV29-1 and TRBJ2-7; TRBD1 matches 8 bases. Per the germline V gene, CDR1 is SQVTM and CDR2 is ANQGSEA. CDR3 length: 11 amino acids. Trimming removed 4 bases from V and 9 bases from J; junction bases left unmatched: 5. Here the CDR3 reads CSVGQGSRQYF. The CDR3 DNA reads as TGCAGCGTTGGACAGGGGAGTAGGCAGTACTTC.

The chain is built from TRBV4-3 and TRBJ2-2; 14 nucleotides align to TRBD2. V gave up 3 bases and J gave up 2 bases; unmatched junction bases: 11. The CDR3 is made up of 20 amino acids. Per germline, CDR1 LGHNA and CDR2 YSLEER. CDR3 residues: CASSHLDGLAGGINTGELFF. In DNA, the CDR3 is TGCGCCAGCAGCCACCTTGATGGACTAGCGGGAGGTATCAACACCGGGGAGCTGTTTTTT.

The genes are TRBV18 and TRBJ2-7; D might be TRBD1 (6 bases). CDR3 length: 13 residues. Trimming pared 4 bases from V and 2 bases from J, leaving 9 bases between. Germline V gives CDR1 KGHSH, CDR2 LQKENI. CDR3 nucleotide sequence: TGTGCCAGCTCACGGGCAGGGGCCTACGAGCAGTACTTC. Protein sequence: CASSRAGAYEQYF.

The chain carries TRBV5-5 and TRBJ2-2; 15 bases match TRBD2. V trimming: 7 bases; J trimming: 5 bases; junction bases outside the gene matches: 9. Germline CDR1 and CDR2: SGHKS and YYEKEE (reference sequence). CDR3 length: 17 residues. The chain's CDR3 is CASGQGLAGGGTGELFF. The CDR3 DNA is TGTGCCAGCGGGCAAGGACTAGCGGGAGGGGGTACCGGGGAGCTGTTTTTT.

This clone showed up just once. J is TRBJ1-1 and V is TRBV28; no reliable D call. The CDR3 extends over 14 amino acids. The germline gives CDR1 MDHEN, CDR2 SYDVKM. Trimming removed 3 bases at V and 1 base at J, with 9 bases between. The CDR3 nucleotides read TGTGCCAGCAGTTTGGCCCGGAAGAACACTGAAGCTTTCTTT. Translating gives CASSLARKNTEAFF. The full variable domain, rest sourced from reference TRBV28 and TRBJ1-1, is DVKVTQSSRYLVKRTGEKVFLECVQDMDHENMFWYRQDPGLGLRLIYFSYDVKMKEKGDIPEGYSVSREKKERFSLILESASTNQTSMYLCASSLARKNTEAFFGQGTRLTVV.

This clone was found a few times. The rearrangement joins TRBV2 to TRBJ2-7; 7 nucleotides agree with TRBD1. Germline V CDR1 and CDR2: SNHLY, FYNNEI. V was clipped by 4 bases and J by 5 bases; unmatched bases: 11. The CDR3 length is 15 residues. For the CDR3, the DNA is TGTGCCAGCAGTGGAATTGAGACAGGGTCGGACGAGCAGTACTTC. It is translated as CASSGIETGSDEQYF.

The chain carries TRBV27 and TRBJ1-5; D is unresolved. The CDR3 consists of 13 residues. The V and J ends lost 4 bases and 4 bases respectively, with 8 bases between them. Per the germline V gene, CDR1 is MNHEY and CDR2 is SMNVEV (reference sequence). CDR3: CASSYKINQPQHF. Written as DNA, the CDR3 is TGTGCCAGCAGTTATAAAATTAATCAGCCCCAGCATTTT.

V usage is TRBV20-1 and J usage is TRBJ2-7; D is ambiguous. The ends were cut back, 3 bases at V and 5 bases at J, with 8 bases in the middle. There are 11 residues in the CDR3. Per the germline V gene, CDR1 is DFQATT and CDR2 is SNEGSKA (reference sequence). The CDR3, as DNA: TGCAGTGCTAGTCTGGACCACGAGCAGTACTTC. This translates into CSASLDHEQYF.

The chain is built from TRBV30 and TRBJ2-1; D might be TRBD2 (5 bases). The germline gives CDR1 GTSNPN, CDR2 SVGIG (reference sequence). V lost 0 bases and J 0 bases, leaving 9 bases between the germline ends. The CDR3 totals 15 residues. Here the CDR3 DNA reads TGTGCCTGGAGTGTACGGGGAAGCTCCTACAATGAGCAGTTCTTC. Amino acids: CAWSVRGSSYNEQFF.

The CDR3 loop is CASSVGQGSYNEQFF. In DNA, the CDR3 is TGCGCCAGCAGCGTGGGACAGGGCTCCTACAATGAGCAGTTCTTC. The V call is TRBV5-1, the J call TRBJ2-1; 9 bases fit TRBD1. The V gene end was trimmed by 4 bases and the J gene end by 0 bases; junction bases not matched to a gene: 2. CDR1 SGHRS and CDR2 YFSETQ come from the germline V gene. There are 15 residues in the CDR3.

The CDR3: CSARGGNTIYF. In DNA, the CDR3 is TGCAGTGCTAGGGGTGGAAACACCATATATTTT. The chain uses TRBV20-1 and TRBJ1-3; D call uncertain. The germline gives CDR1 DFQATT, CDR2 SNEGSKA (reference sequence). The CDR3 length is 11 residues. V was clipped by 3 bases and J by 3 bases, with 3 bases between them.

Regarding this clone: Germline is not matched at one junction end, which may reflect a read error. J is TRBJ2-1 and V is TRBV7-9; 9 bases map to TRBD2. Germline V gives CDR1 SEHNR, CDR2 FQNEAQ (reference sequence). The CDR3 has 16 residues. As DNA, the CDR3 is TGTGCCAGCACCTTAGGACTAGCGATAACCTACAATGAGCAGTTCTTC. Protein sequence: CASTLGLAITYNEQFF.

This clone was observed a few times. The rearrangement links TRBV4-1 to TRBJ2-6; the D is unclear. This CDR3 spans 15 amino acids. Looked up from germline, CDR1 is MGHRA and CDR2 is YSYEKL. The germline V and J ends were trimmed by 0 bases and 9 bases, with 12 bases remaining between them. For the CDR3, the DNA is TGCGCCAGCAGCCAAGAAACGGGTTTGGTCAACGTCCTGACTTTC. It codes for CASSQETGLVNVLTF.

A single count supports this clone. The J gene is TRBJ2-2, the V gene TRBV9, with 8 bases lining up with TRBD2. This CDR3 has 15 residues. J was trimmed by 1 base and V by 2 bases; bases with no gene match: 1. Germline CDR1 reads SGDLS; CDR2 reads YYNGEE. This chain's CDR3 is CASSVAGGNTGELFF. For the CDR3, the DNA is TGTGCCAGCAGCGTGGCGGGGGGGAACACCGGGGAGCTGTTTTTT.

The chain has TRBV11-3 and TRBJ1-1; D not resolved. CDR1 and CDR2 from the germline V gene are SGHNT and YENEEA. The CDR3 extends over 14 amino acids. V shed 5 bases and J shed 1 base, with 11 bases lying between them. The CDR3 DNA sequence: TGTGCCAGCAGCCCGGCACACGAGAACACTGAAGCTTTCTTT. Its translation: CASSPAHENTEAFF.

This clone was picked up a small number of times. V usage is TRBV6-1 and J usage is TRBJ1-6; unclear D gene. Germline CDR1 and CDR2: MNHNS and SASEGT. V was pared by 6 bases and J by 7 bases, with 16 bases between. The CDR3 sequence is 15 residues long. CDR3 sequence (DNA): TGTGCCAGCAGATGGGAGGGATGGTCGAATTCACCCCTCCACTTT. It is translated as CASRWEGWSNSPLHF.

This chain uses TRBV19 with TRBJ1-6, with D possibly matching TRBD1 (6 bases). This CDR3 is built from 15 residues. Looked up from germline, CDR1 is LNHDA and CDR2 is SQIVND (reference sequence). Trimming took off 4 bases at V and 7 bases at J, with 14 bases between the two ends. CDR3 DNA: TGTGCCAGTAGTACCGGGGGCGACGGGAATTCACCCCTCCACTTT. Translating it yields CASSTGGDGNSPLHF.